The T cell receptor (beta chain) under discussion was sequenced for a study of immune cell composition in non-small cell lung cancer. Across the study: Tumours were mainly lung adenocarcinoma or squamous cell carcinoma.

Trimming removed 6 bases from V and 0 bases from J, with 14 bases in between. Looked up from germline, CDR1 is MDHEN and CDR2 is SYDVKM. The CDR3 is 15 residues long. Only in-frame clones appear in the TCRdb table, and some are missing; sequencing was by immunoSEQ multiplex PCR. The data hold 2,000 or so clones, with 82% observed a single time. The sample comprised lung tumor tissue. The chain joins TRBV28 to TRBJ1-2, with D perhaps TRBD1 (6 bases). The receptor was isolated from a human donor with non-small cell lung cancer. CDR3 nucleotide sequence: TGTGCCAGCAGCCACGGACAGCAAGCTAACTATGGCTACACCTTC. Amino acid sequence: CASSHGQQANYGYTF.